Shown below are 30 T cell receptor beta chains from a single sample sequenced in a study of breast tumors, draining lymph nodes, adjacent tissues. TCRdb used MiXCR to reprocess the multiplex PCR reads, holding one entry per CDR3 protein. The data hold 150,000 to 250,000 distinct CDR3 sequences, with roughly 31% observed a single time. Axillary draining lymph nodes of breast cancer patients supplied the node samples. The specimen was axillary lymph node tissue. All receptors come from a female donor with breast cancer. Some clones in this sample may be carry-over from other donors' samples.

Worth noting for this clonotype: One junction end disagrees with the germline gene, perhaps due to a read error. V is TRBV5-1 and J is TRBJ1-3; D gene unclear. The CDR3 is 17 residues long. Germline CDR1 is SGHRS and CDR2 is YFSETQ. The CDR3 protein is CASSLAGHSNSGNTVYF. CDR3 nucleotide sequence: TGCGCCAGCAGCTTGGCCGGCCATTCGAACTCTGGAAACACCGTATATTTT.

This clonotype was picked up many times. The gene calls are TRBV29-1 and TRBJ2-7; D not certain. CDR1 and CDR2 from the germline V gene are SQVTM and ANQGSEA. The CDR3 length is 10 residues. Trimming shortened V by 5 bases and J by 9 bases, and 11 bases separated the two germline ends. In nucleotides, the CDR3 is TGCAGCGTTAAGGTTGACCGGCAGTACTTC. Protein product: CSVKVDRQYF.

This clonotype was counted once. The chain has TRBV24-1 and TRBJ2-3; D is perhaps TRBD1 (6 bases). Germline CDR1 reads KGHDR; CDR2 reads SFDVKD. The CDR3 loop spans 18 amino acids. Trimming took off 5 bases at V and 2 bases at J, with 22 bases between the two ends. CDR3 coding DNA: TGTGCCACCAGTGCTAGATCCACGGGTAGGGGGACCACAGATACGCAGTATTTT. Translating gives CATSARSTGRGTTDTQYF.

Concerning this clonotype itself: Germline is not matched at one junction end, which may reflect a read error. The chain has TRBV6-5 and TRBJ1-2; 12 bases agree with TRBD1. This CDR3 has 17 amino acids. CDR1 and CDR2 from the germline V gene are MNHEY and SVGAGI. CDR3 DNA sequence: TGTGCCAGCAGTCACTCCGGGACAGGGGGCGCGGAGTATGGCTACACCTTC. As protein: CASSHSGTGGAEYGYTF.

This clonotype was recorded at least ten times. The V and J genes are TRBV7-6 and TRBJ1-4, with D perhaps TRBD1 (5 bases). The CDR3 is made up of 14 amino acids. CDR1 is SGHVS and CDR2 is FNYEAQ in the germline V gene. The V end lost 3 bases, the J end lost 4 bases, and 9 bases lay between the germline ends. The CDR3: CASSFGGFNEKLFF. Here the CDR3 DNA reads TGTGCCAGCAGCTTTGGGGGTTTTAATGAAAAACTGTTTTTT. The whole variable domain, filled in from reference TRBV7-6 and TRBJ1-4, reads GAGVSQSPRYKVTKRGQDVALRCDPISGHVSLYWYRQALGQGPEFLTYFNYEAQQDKSGLPNDRFSAERPEGSISTLTIQRTEQRDSAMYRCASSFGGFNEKLFFGSGTQLSVL.

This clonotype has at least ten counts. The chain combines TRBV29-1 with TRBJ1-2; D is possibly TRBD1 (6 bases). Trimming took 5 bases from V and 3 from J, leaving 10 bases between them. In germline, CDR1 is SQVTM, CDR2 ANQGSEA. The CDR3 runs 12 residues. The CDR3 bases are TGCAGCGTTAACAGGGTATACTATGGCTACACCTTC. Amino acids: CSVNRVYYGYTF. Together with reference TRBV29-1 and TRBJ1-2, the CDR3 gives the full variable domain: SAVISQKPSRDICQRGTSLTIQCQVDSQVTMMFWYRQQPGQSLTLIATANQGSEATYESGFVIDKFPISRPNLTFSTLTVSNMSPEDSSIYLCSVNRVYYGYTFGSGTRLTVV.

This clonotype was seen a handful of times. The CDR3 reads CASSTGTGRAGNTIYF. The CDR3 bases are TGTGCCAGCAGTACCGGGACAGGGAGGGCTGGAAACACCATATATTTT. This sequence joins TRBV6-4 and TRBJ1-3; 9 bases fit TRBD1. This CDR3 is 16 amino acids long. J gave up 2 bases and V 5 bases, and 7 bases lay outside the gene matches. CDR1 and CDR2 (germline): MRHNA, SNTAGT.

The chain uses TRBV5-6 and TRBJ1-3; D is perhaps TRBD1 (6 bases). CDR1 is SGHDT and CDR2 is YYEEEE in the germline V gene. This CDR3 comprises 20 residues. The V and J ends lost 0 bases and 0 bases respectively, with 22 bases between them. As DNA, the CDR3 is TGTGCCAGCAGCTTGGGACAGGCCCTCCGAGGGACTTCCTCTGGAAACACCATATATTTT. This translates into CASSLGQALRGTSSGNTIYF. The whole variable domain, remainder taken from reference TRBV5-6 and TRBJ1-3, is DAGVTQSPTHLIKTRGQQVTLRCSPKSGHDTVSWYQQALGQGPQFIFQYYEEEERQRGNFPDRFSGHQFPNYSSELNVNALLLGDSALYLCASSLGQALRGTSSGNTIYFGEGSWLTVV.

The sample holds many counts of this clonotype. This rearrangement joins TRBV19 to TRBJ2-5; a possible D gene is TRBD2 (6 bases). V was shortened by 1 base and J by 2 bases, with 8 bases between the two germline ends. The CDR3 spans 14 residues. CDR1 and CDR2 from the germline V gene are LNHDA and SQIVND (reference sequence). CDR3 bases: TGTGCCAGTAGTATAGTGGGACTGCAAGAGACCCAGTACTTC. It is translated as CASSIVGLQETQYF.

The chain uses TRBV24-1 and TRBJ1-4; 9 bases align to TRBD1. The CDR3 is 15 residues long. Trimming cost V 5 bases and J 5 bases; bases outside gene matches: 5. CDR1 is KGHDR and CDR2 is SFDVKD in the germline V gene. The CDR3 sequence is CATSAAGTGNEKLFF. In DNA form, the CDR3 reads TGTGCCACCAGTGCTGCCGGGACAGGGAATGAAAAACTGTTTTTT.

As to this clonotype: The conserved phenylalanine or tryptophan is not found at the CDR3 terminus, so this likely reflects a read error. This CDR3 reads CASSPNWGAVYGYTL. In DNA form, the CDR3 reads TGTGCCAGCTCACCCAACTGGGGGGCGGTCTATGGCTACACCCTC. The chain recombines TRBV18 with TRBJ1-2; tentatively, D is TRBD1 (6 bases). Trimming left V 3 bases short and J 4 bases short, with 15 bases between. CDR3 length equals 15 residues. CDR1 and CDR2 from the germline V gene are KGHSH and LQKENI.

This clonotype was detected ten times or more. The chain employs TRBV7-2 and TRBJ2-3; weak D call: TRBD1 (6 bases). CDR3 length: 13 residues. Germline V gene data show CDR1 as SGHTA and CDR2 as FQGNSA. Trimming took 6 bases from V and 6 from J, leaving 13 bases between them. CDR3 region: CASRLGTRDTQYF. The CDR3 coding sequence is TGTGCCAGCAGGCTAGGGACACGGGATACGCAGTATTTT.

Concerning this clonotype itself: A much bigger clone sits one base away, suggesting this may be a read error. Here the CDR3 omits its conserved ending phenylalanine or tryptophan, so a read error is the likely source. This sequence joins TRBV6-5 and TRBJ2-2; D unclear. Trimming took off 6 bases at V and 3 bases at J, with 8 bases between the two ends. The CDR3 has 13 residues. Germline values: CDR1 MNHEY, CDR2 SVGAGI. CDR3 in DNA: TGTGCCAGCAGCCAAGTGGACACCGGGGAGCTGTTTTCT. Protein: CASSQVDTGELFS.

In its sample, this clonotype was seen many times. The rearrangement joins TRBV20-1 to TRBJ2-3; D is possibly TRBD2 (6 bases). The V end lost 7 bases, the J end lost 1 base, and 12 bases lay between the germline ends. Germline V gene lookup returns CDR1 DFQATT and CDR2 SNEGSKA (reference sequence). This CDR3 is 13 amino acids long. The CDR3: CSGWGEGTDTQYF. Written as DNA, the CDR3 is TGCAGTGGTTGGGGGGAGGGCACAGATACGCAGTATTTT.

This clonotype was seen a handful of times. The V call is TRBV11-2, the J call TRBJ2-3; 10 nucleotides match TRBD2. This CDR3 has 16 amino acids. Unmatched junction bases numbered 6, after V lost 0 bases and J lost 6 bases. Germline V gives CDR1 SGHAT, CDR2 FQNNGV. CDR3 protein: CASSLDISGRSDTQYF. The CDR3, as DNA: TGTGCCAGCAGCTTAGATATTAGCGGGAGGTCTGATACGCAGTATTTT.

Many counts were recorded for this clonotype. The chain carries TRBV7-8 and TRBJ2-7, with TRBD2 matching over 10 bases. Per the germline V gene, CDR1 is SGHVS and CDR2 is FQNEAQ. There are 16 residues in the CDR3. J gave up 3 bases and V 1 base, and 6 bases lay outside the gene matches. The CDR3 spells CASSLGVAGGLYEQYF. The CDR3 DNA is TGTGCCAGCAGCTTAGGGGTAGCGGGAGGCCTCTACGAGCAGTACTTC.

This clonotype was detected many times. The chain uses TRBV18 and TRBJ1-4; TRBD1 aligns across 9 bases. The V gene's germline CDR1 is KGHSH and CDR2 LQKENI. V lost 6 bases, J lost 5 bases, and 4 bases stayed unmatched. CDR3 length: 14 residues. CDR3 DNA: TGTGCCAGCTCCCAAGGGACAGGGAATGAAAAACTGTTTTTT. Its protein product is CASSQGTGNEKLFF.

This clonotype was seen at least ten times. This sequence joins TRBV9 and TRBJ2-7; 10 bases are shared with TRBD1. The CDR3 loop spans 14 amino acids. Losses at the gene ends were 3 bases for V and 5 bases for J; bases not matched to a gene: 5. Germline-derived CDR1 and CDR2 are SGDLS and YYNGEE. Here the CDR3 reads CASSAGTGVNEQYF. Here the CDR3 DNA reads TGTGCCAGCAGCGCCGGGACAGGGGTTAACGAGCAGTACTTC.

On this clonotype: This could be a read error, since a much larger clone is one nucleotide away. The CDR3 loop reads CASALTSSYDQYF. The CDR3 region has the DNA TGCGCCAGCGCCCTGACTTCTTCCTACGACCAGTACTTC. The chain has TRBV5-1 and TRBJ2-7; D is ambiguous. The CDR3 runs 13 residues. Germline lookup yields CDR1 SGHRS and CDR2 YFSETQ.

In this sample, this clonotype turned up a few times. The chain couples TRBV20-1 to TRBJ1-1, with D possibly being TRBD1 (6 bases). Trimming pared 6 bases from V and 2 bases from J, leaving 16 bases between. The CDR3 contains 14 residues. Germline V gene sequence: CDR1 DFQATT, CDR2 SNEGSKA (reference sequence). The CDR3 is CSAQKPDSNTEAFF. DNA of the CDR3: TGCAGTGCCCAGAAGCCGGACAGTAACACTGAAGCTTTCTTT.

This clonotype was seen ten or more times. This chain's CDR3 is CASRPLTGGERGYTF. The CDR3 DNA is TGTGCCAGTAGACCGCTGACTGGGGGGGAAAGAGGCTACACCTTC. The chain links TRBV19 to TRBJ1-2; maybe TRBD1 (5 bases). This CDR3 is 15 amino acids long. V lost 6 bases and J lost 8, with 22 bases in between. Germline assignment: CDR1 LNHDA and CDR2 SQIVND (reference sequence). Using reference TRBV19 and TRBJ1-2 for the parts outside the CDR3, the full variable domain is DGGITQSPKYLFRKEGQNVTLSCEQNLNHDAMYWYRQDPGQGLRLIYYSQIVNDFQKGDIAEGYSVSREKKESFPLTVTSAQKNPTAFYLCASRPLTGGERGYTFGSGTRLTVV.

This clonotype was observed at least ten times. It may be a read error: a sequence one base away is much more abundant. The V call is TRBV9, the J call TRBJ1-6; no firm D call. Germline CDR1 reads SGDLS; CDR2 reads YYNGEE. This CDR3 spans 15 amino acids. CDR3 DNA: TGTGCCAGCAGCGTAAGCAGCTCCTATAATTCACCCCCCCACTTT. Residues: CASSVSSSYNSPPHF.

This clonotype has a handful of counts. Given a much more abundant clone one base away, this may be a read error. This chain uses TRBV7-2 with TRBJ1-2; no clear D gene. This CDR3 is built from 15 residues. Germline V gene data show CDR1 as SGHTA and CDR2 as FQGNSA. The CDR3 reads CASSLGNSGRYGYPF. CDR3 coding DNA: TGTGCCAGCAGCTTGGGTAACAGCGGCCGCTATGGCTACCCCTTC.

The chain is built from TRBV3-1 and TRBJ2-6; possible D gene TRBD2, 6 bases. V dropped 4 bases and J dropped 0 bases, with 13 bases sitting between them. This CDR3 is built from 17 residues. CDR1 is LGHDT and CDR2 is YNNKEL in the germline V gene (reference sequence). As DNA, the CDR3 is TGTGCCAGCAGCCTCGGGGGTTGGAGCTCTGGGGCCAACGTCCTGACTTTC. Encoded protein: CASSLGGWSSGANVLTF.

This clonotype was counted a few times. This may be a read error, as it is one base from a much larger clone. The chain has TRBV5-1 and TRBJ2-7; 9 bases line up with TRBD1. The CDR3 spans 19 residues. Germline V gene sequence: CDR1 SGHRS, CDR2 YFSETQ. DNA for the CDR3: TGCGCCAGCAGCTTGGCCCCCCCCGGGACAGGGTCCATCATGTACGAGCAGTGCTTC. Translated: CASSLAPPGTGSIMYEQCF.

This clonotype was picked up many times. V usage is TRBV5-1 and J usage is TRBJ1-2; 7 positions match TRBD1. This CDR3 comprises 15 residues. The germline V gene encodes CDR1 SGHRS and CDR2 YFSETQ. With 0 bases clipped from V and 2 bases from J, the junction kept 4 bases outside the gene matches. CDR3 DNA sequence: TGCGCCAGCAGCTTGGGTCCAGGGGGAAACTATGGCTACACCTTC. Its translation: CASSLGPGGNYGYTF.

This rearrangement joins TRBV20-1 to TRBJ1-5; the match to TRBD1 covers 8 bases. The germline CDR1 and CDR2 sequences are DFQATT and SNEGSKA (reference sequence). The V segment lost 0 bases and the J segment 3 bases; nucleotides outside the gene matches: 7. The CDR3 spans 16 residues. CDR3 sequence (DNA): TGCAGTGCTAGAGACCACAGGGGGGGAACCAATCAGCCCCAGCATTTT. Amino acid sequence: CSARDHRGGTNQPQHF.

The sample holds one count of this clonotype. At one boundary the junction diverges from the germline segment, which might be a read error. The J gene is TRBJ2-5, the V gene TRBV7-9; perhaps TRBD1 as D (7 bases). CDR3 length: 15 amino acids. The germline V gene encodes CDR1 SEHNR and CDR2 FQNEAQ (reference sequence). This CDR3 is CASSPMEGAQEAQYF. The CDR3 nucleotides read TGTGCCAGCAGCCCTATGGAGGGGGCGCAAGAGGCCCAGTACTTC.

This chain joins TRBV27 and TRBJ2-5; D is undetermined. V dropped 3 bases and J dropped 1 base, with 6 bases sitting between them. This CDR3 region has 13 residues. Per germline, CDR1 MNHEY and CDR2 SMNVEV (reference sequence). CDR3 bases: TGTGCCAGCAGTTTTCACGGCCAAGAGACCCAGTACTTC. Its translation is CASSFHGQETQYF.

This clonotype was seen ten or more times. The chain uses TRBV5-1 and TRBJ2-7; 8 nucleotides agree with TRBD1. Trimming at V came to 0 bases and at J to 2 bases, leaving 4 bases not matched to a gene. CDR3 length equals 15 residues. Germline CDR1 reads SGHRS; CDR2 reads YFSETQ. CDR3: CASSLGGTGTYEQYF. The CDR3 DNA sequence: TGCGCCAGCAGCTTGGGAGGGACAGGCACCTACGAGCAGTACTTC.